This T cell receptor (beta chain) stems from a study of early T cells in non-severe SARS-CoV-2 infection (TCRdb year 2021). Regarding the complete study: Because TCR sequencing was done on bulk RNA from unsorted whole blood, the alpha and beta chains could not be paired.

CDR1 is given as MNHNS and CDR2 as SASEGT, both from the germline V gene. Reading from cysteine to phenylalanine, the CDR3 counts 16 amino acids. The read is trimmed to its CDR3 DNA, 48 bases read in frame from base 1. V is reduced by 7 bases and J by 2 bases, leaving a spacing of 18 bases between them. Results the study describes overall, beyond this receptor: VDJdb matching was skewed toward anti-spike CD8 responses and likely underestimated virus-specific expansions, missing private and CD4 specificities.

Set within a cohort of healthcare workers in London, UK, this nested case-control study involved weekly PCR testing of nasopharyngeal swabs along with blood sampling. Healthcare workers were enrolled in the week of the UK lockdown, from 23 to 31 March 2020, and were followed every week for up to about 16 weeks. Details on this clonotype: It lacks a known antigen. No quality values exist for individual bases; no much larger clone is one base distant.

Library preparation was by 5' RACE. This sample was sequenced with a NextSeq 500. The TCR library protocol attached unique molecular identifiers to individual cDNA molecules to correct for sequencing error and PCR bias. Both TCR alpha and beta chains were sequenced, and tight co-correlation was observed between alpha and beta sequence abundances in each sample. In the paper's pipeline: Decombinator V4 was used to annotate TCR sequences for V gene, J gene and CDR3. Expanded TCRs were defined as changing significantly between any two time points under a Poisson model with p below 0.0001. TCR abundances were normalised to the total number of TCRs sequenced in each sample and reported as counts per million. TRAV1-2 paired with TRAJ12, TRAJ20 or TRAJ33 defined MAIT TCRs, while TRAV10 paired with TRAJ18 defined iNKT TCRs. VDJdb, accessed 1 November 2021, was searched for CMV, EBV and SARS-CoV-2 annotated TCRs, excluding TCRs annotated for multiple antigens. The raw public reads went through TCRdb reprocessing: fastp at Q25, MiXCR clone calling, in-frame beta chains kept. CDR3 protein sequences are deduplicated, and each keeps its most common genes and DNA. TCRdb, not the original authors, processed these V and J calls. Present in this sample are tens of thousands of distinct CDR3 sequences, 14% of which were seen just once. Together, the top ten hold roughly 9.8% of the sample.

The TCR was taken from an adult who was a healthcare worker with PCR-confirmed SARS-CoV-2 infection or an uninfected control (not recorded which). The rearranged chain carries TRBV6-1 and TRBJ1-5; TRBD1 is perhaps the D gene, given 5 matching bases. The sample taken for sequencing was whole blood. The DNA is TGTGCCAGCACTCGACAGTCCCTTGAGGGCAATCAGCCCCAGCATTTT. This translates into CASTRQSLEGNQPQHF.